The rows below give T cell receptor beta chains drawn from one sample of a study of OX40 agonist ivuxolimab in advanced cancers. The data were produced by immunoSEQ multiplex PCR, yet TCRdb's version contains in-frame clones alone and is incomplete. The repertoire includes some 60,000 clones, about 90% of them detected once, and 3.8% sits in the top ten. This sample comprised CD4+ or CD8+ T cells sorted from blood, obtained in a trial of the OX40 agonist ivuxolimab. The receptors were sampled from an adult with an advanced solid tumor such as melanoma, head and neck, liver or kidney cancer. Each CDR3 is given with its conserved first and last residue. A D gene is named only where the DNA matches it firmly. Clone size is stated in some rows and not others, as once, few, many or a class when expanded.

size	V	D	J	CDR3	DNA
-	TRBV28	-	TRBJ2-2	CASSSTGELFF	TGTGCCAGCAGCTCTACCGGGGAGCTGTTTTTT
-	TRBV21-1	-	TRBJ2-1	CASSKVLAYNEQFF	TGTGCCAGCAGCAAAGTACTAGCATACAATGAGCAGTTCTTC
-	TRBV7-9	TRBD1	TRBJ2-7	CASSSRDRAYEQYF	TGTGCCAGCAGTTCTCGGGACAGGGCCTACGAGCAGTACTTC
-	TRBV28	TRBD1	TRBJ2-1	CASSFLGQGPEQFF	TGTGCCAGCAGTTTTCTGGGACAGGGGCCTGAGCAGTTCTTC
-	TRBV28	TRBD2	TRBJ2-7	CASSLESSGSSYEQYF	TGTGCCAGCAGTTTAGAGTCTAGCGGGAGTTCCTACGAGCAGTACTTC
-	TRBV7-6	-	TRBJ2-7	CASSGHDSVHEQYF	TGTGCCAGCAGCGGCCATGATAGCGTGCACGAGCAGTACTTC
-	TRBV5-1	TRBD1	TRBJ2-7	CASSLAPGTGYEQYF	TGCGCCAGCAGCTTGGCCCCGGGGACAGGGTACGAGCAGTACTTC
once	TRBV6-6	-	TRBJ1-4	CASSYAGLGVAEKLFF	TGTGCCAGCAGTTACGCAGGGCTAGGGGTCGCTGAAAAACTGTTTTTT
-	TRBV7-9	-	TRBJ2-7	CASSSLDVLYEQYF	TGTGCCAGCAGCTCACTAGACGTCCTCTACGAGCAGTACTTC
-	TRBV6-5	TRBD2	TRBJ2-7	CASSYAGGPYEQYF	TGTGCCAGCAGTTACGCGGGAGGGCCCTACGAGCAGTACTTC
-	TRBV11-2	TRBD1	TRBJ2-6	CASSLVPGGHGANVLTF	TGTGCCAGCAGCTTAGTGCCAGGGGGCCACGGGGCCAACGTCCTGACTTTC
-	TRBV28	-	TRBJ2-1	CASSLLARANEQFF	TGTGCCAGCAGTTTATTAGCCAGGGCGAATGAGCAGTTCTTC
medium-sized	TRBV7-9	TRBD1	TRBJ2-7	CASSSGQGEYEQYF	TGTGCCAGCAGCTCAGGACAGGGGGAATACGAGCAGTACTTC
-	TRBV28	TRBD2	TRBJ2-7	CASSLEAGLPYEQYF	TGTGCCAGCAGTTTGGAAGCGGGACTACCCTACGAGCAGTACTTC
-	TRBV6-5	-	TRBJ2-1	CASSYDLSSYNEQFF	TGTGCCAGCAGTTACGATCTAAGCTCCTACAATGAGCAGTTCTTC
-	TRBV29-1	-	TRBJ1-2	CSVEPRGKYGYTF	TGCAGCGTTGAACCACGGGGGAAGTATGGCTACACCTTC
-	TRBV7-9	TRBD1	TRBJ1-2	CASSPRTGDSYGYTF	TGTGCCAGCAGCCCCCGGACAGGGGACAGCTATGGCTACACCTTC
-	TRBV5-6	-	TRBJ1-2	CASSFFPPGDYGYTF	TGTGCCAGCAGCTTCTTCCCCCCCGGGGACTATGGCTACACCTTC
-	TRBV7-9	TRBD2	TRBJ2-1	CASSLAEGLGMSSYNEQFF	TGTGCCAGCAGCTTAGCCGAAGGACTAGGGATGAGCTCCTACAATGAGCAGTTCTTC
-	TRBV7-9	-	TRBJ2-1	CASSLSRSNEQFF	TGTGCCAGCAGCTTATCCAGGTCCAATGAGCAGTTCTTC
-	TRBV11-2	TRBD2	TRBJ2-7	CASSLDLSGGALEQYF	TGTGCCAGCAGCTTAGATTTATCGGGAGGCGCCCTCGAGCAGTACTTC
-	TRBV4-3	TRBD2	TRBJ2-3	CASSQDFRGSLTDTQYF	TGCGCCAGCAGCCAAGATTTTCGCGGGAGCCTCACAGATACGCAGTATTTT
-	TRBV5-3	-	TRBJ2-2	CARRLQVANTGELFF	TGTGCCAGAAGGCTACAGGTCGCGAACACCGGGGAGCTGTTTTTT
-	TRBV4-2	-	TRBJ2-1	CASSRDELVVFNEQFF	TGTGCCAGCAGCCGCGACGAACTAGTTGTGTTTAATGAGCAGTTCTTC
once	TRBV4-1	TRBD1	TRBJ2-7	CASSQVDDRDHEQYF	TGCGCCAGCAGCCAAGTCGACGACAGGGACCACGAGCAGTACTTC
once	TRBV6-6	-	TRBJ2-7	CASSYGSDEQYF	TGTGCCAGCAGTTATGGAAGCGATGAGCAGTACTTC
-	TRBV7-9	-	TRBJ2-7	CASSREGGFYEQYF	TGTGCCAGCAGCCGAGAAGGCGGCTTCTACGAGCAGTACTTC
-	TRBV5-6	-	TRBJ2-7	CASSFGAYEQYF	TGTGCCAGCAGCTTCGGGGCCTACGAGCAGTACTTC
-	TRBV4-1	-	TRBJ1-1	CASSQPTGGLTEAFF	TGCGCCAGCAGCCAACCAACGGGGGGCTTGACTGAAGCTTTCTTT
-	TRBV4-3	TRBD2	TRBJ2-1	CASSQDGTSSDEQFF	TGCGCCAGCAGCCAAGATGGGACTAGCAGTGATGAGCAGTTCTTC
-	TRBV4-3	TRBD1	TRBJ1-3	CASSPDRESGNTIYF	TGCGCCAGCAGCCCCGACAGGGAATCTGGAAACACCATATATTTT
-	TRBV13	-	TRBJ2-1	CASAEGLSDNEQFF	TGTGCCAGCGCTGAGGGCCTCTCAGACAATGAGCAGTTCTTC
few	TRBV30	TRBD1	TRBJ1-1	CASDREGTEAFF	TGTGCCTCCGACAGGGAAGGGACTGAAGCTTTCTTT
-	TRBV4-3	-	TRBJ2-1	CASSQVPGAGINEQFF	TGCGCCAGCAGCCAAGTCCCCGGGGCCGGAATCAATGAGCAGTTCTTC
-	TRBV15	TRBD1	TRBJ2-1	CATSSPRTGGNEQFF	TGTGCCACCAGCAGCCCTAGGACAGGGGGGAATGAGCAGTTCTTC
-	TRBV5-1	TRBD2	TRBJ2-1	CASSLIASGTLNEQFF	TGCGCCAGCAGCTTGATCGCTAGCGGGACCCTCAATGAGCAGTTCTTC
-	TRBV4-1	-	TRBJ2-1	CASSQGWAGNNEQFF	TGCGCCAGCAGCCAAGGTTGGGCGGGAAACAATGAGCAGTTCTTC
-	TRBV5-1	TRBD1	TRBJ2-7	CASSPGTGDYEQYF	TGCGCCAGCAGCCCCGGGACAGGGGACTACGAGCAGTACTTC
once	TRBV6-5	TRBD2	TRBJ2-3	CASSQWTSGDTQYF	TGTGCCAGCAGTCAGTGGACTAGTGGAGATACGCAGTATTTT
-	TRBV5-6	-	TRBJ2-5	CASSWLGETQYF	TGTGCCAGCAGCTGGCTTGGGGAGACCCAGTACTTC
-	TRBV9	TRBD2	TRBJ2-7	CASSVGGGGSAYEQYF	TGTGCCAGCAGCGTAGGCGGGGGGGGAAGTGCCTACGAGCAGTACTTC
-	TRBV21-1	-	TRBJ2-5	CASSKEWRGQETQYF	TGTGCCAGCAGCAAAGAGTGGAGAGGCCAAGAGACCCAGTACTTC
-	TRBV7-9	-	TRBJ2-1	CASSLVVKTSSYNEQFF	TGTGCCAGCAGCTTAGTCGTCAAAACGAGCTCCTACAATGAGCAGTTCTTC
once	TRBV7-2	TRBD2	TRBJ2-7	CASSALAGGLQAYEQYF	TGTGCCAGTAGCGCACTAGCGGGAGGGCTGCAAGCCTACGAGCAGTACTTC
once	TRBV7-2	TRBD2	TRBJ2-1	CASSLSGSTYNEQFF	TGTGCCAGCAGCCTTAGCGGGAGTACCTACAATGAGCAGTTCTTC
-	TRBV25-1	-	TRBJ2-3	CASSEDRTPTDTQYF	TGTGCCAGCAGTGAAGACCGGACCCCCACAGATACGCAGTATTTT
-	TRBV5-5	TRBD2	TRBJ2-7	CASSLAGLAGDYEQYF	TGTGCCAGCAGCTTGGCCGGGCTAGCGGGAGATTACGAGCAGTACTTC
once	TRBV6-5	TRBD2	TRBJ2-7	CASSYSASGPYEQYF	TGTGCCAGCAGTTACTCGGCTAGCGGTCCCTACGAGCAGTACTTC
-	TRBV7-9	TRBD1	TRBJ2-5	CASSLAGQEVQETQYF	TGTGCCAGCAGCTTAGCGGGACAGGAGGTCCAAGAGACCCAGTACTTC
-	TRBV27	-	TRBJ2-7	CASSLVPGLSYEQYF	TGCGCCAGCAGTTTAGTTCCAGGGCTCTCCTACGAGCAGTACTTC
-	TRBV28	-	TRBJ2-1	CASSPLSDLHEQFF	TGTGCCAGCAGTCCCCTTTCCGACTTACATGAGCAGTTCTTC
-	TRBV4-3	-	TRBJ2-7	CASSQDRAEGYEQYF	TGCGCCAGCAGCCAAGATCGGGCGGAAGGCTACGAGCAGTACTTC
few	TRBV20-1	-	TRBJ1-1	CSARPYTEAFF	TGCAGTGCTAGGCCCTACACTGAAGCTTTCTTT